This T cell receptor beta chain was identified in a study of graft-versus-host responses after intestinal transplantation. Overall study findings and caveats: An association linked early post-transplant HvG declines with peak circulating GvH clone levels.

Assay: immunoSEQ multiplex PCR; the TCRdb copy retains only in-frame clones and omits some. The sample has about 25,000 clones, around 95% seen once. In germline, CDR1 is SGHNT, CDR2 YYREEE (reference sequence). CDR3 length: 15 residues. Trimming took 3 bases from V and 0 from J, leaving 13 bases between them. With regard to this clone: Its antigen remains unknown.

Specimen: PBMCs, collected approximately 32 days after intestinal transplant. The chain has TRBV5-4 and TRBJ2-7; TRBD1 is a possible D gene (6 bases). The clonotype comes from a human patient who received an intestinal transplant, so some T cells may come from the graft donor. The CDR3 sequence: CASSSPGQYSYEQYF. The CDR3 region has the DNA TGTGCCAGCAGCTCGCCCGGACAGTACTCCTACGAGCAGTACTTC. Full variable domain (outside the CDR3, taken from reference TRBV5-4 and TRBJ2-7): ETGVTQSPTHLIKTRGQQVTLRCSSQSGHNTVSWYQQALGQGPQFIFQYYREEENGRGNFPPRFSGLQFPNYSSELNVNALELDDSALYLCASSSPGQYSYEQYFGPGTRLTVT.